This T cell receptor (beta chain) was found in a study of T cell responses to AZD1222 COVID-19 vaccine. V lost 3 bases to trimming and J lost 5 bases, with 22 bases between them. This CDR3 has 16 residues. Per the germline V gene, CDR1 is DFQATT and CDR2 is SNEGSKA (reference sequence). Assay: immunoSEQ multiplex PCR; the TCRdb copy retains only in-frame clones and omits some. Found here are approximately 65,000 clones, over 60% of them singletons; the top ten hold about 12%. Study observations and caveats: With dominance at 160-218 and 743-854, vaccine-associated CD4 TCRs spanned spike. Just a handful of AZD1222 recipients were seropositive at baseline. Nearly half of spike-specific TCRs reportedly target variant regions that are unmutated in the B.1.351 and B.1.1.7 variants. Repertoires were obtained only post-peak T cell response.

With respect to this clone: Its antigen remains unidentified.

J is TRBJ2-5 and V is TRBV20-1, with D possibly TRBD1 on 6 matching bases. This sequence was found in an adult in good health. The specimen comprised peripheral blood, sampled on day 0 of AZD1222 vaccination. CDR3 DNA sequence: TGCAGTGCTAGTCCTATTGGGGGCAGGCCTGGGGAGACCCAGTACTTC. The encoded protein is CSASPIGGRPGETQYF.